The 26 T cell receptor beta chains listed next were all sequenced from one sample in a study of PD-1 blockade in classical Hodgkin lymphoma. Using immunoSEQ multiplex PCR, the repertoire was profiled, and TCRdb retains in-frame clones only, with some absent. This table holds roughly 8,100 clones, around 86% found once. After autologous stem cell transplantation all patients relapsed, and prior brentuximab vedotin exposure differed between cohorts. Magnetic depletion of unwanted cells isolated CD4+ T cells from thawed PBMCs. This material consisted of CD4+ T cells from blood, taken at baseline. These receptors were collected from a human donor with classical Hodgkin lymphoma.

V and J are TRBV27 and TRBJ2-3; 11 bases align to TRBD2. Trimming took 8 bases from V and 6 from J; bases not matched to a gene: 10. The CDR3 covers 15 residues. Looked up from germline, CDR1 is MNHEY and CDR2 is SMNVEV (reference sequence). CDR3 in DNA: TGTGCCAGCTCGCACACTAGCGGGAGAGGGGATACGCAGTATTTT. Translating gives CASSHTSGRGDTQYF.

The V call is TRBV9, the J call TRBJ1-4; 8 nucleotides align to TRBD1. This CDR3 comprises 15 residues. The V segment lost 1 base and the J segment 7 bases; nucleotides outside the gene matches: 6. The V gene's germline CDR1 is SGDLS and CDR2 YYNGEE. CDR3 amino acids: CASSVQTGAGEKLFF. The DNA of the CDR3 is TGTGCCAGCAGCGTACAGACAGGGGCGGGTGAAAAACTGTTTTTT.

The chain combines TRBV9 with TRBJ2-5; D is perhaps TRBD2 (6 bases). This CDR3 has 13 amino acids. V was pared by 5 bases and J by 1 base, with 9 bases between. CDR1 and CDR2 from the germline V gene are SGDLS and YYNGEE. CDR3 nucleotides: TGTGCCAGCAGTCGGGACTCCCAAGAGACCCAGTACTTC. Translated: CASSRDSQETQYF.

The gene calls are TRBV27 and TRBJ2-5; TRBD1 agrees at 8 bases. CDR3 size: 14 residues. The germline gives CDR1 MNHEY, CDR2 SMNVEV (reference sequence). V was pared by 5 bases and J by 4 bases, with 6 bases of the junction left unmatched. The CDR3 coding sequence is TGTGCCAGCAGTCACACCAGGGGGCGAGAGACCCAGTACTTC. This gives the protein CASSHTRGRETQYF.

V usage is TRBV18 and J usage is TRBJ1-1, with D unclear. Trimming removed 2 bases from V and 0 bases from J, with 7 bases in between. Per germline, CDR1 KGHSH and CDR2 LQKENI. CDR3 length: 14 residues. CDR3 residues: CASSPNNMNTEAFF. CDR3 nucleotides: TGTGCCAGCTCACCAAACAATATGAACACTGAAGCTTTCTTT.

The CDR3 protein is CASSVPPLYEQYF. CDR3 nucleotide sequence: TGTGCCAGCAGTGTTCCCCCTCTCTACGAGCAGTACTTC. This chain uses TRBV6-1 with TRBJ2-5; D ambiguous. The J call may be mistaken, given a closer DNA end match to TRBJ2-7. The germline V gene has CDR1 MNHNS and CDR2 SASEGT. The CDR3 is 13 residues long.

This rearrangement joins TRBV6-6 to TRBJ2-1; D not resolved. The CDR3 totals 13 residues. Germline CDR1 is MNHNY and CDR2 is SVGAGI (reference sequence). The V end lost 7 bases, the J end lost 0 bases, and 7 bases lay between the germline ends. The CDR3 is CASNPSSYNEQFF. CDR3 nucleotide sequence: TGTGCCAGCAACCCGAGCTCCTACAATGAGCAGTTCTTC.

This chain uses TRBV9 with TRBJ2-4; perhaps D is TRBD1 or TRBD2 (7 bases each). The CDR3 consists of 16 residues. V lost 0 bases and J lost 6, with 16 bases in between. CDR1 and CDR2 (germline): SGDLS, YYNGEE. In nucleotides, the CDR3 is TGTGCCAGCAGCGTAGGACAGGGAGGGCTGGGAAACATTCAGTACTTC. This codes for CASSVGQGGLGNIQYF.

The chain is built from TRBV19 and TRBJ1-5; D remains ambiguous. Trimming shortened V by 5 bases and J by 11 bases, and 16 bases separated the two germline ends. The CDR3 runs 13 residues. CDR1 LNHDA and CDR2 SQIVND come from the germline V gene (reference sequence). CDR3 bases: TGTGCCAGTAGTCCCACAACATCTCTTACCCAGCATTTT. It yields the protein CASSPTTSLTQHF.

This clone came up once. V gene TRBV12-5 combines with J gene TRBJ2-1, with a weak D call TRBD1 (6 bases). There are 17 residues in the CDR3. Germline CDR1 LGHNT, CDR2 FRNRAP. Trimming took off 4 bases at V and 4 bases at J, with 20 bases between the two ends. CDR3 sequence (DNA): TGTGCTAGTGGTTCACCAATTGGCAGGGGTAGATACAATGAGCAGTTCTTC. Translation: CASGSPIGRGRYNEQFF.

The CDR3 sequence is CASSFGGNTGELFF. The DNA of the CDR3 is TGCGCCAGCAGCTTTGGGGGAAACACCGGGGAGCTGTTTTTT. V gene TRBV5-1 combines with J gene TRBJ2-2, with D perhaps TRBD1 or TRBD2 (5 bases each). The V gene lost 2 bases and the J gene lost 2 bases, with 7 bases spanning the gap. This CDR3 is 14 amino acids long. From germline, CDR1 is SGHRS and CDR2 YFSETQ.

J is TRBJ2-2 and V is TRBV29-1; 8 positions match TRBD2. V was clipped by 6 bases and J by 0 bases; unmatched bases: 3. The germline gives CDR1 SQVTM, CDR2 ANQGSEA. The CDR3 extends over 14 amino acids. CDR3 sequence: CSVEGLANTGELFF. The CDR3 DNA reads as TGCAGCGTCGAGGGACTAGCGAACACCGGGGAGCTGTTTTTT.

This chain joins TRBV13 and TRBJ2-1; the match to TRBD2 covers 14 bases. Germline V gene sequence: CDR1 PRHDT, CDR2 FYEKMQ (reference sequence). Losses at the gene ends were 5 bases for V and 2 bases for J; bases not matched to a gene: 5. The CDR3 consists of 17 residues. CDR3 region: CASSLRLAGGPYNEQFF. The CDR3 nucleotides are TGTGCCAGCAGCCTCAGACTAGCGGGAGGGCCCTACAATGAGCAGTTCTTC.

The chain combines TRBV29-1 with TRBJ2-5; 7 bases agree with TRBD1. The DNA matches TRBJ2-7 better at its end, which makes the J call doubtful. The germline V gene has CDR1 SQVTM and CDR2 ANQGSEA. The CDR3 sequence is 13 residues long. The chain's CDR3 is CSVLRGTGYEQYF. CDR3 coding DNA: TGCAGCGTCCTCAGGGGGACCGGCTACGAGCAGTACTTC.

The chain carries TRBV19 and TRBJ2-5; 8 positions agree with TRBD1. Trimming took 4 bases from V and 1 from J; bases not matched to a gene: 5. Germline V gene data show CDR1 as LNHDA and CDR2 as SQIVND (reference sequence). CDR3 size: 15 residues. The CDR3 protein is CASSTGQGPQETQYF. The CDR3 bases are TGTGCCAGTAGTACAGGACAGGGACCCCAAGAGACCCAGTACTTC. Full variable domain (remainder filled in from reference TRBV19 and TRBJ2-5): DGGITQSPKYLFRKEGQNVTLSCEQNLNHDAMYWYRQDPGQGLRLIYYSQIVNDFQKGDIAEGYSVSREKKESFPLTVTSAQKNPTAFYLCASSTGQGPQETQYFGPGTRLLVL.

The rearrangement uses TRBV18 and TRBJ1-2, with 9 nucleotides matching TRBD1. Germline V CDR1 and CDR2: KGHSH, LQKENI. The CDR3 spans 14 residues. V was pared by 6 bases and J by 5 bases, with 7 bases of the junction left unmatched. The CDR3 DNA sequence: TGTGCCAGCTCGCTCTTCGGACAGGGGTATGGCTACACCTTC. Encoded protein: CASSLFGQGYGYTF.

This chain links TRBV28 with TRBJ2-5; D is ambiguous. Trimming shortened V by 5 bases and J by 2 bases, and 6 bases separated the two germline ends. The V gene's germline CDR1 is MDHEN and CDR2 SYDVKM. CDR3 length: 12 residues. CDR3 protein: CASSLNQETQYF. The CDR3, as DNA: TGTGCCAGCAGTCTTAATCAAGAGACCCAGTACTTC.

The gene calls are TRBV28 and TRBJ2-1; D uncertain. The CDR3 totals 15 residues. Trimming removed 2 bases at V and 6 bases at J, with 14 bases between. Germline V gene data show CDR1 as MDHEN and CDR2 as SYDVKM. The CDR3 here is CASSLILGRPNEQFF. The DNA of the CDR3 is TGTGCCAGCAGTTTAATCCTAGGCCGCCCCAATGAGCAGTTCTTC.

V usage is TRBV19 and J usage is TRBJ1-5; 8 nucleotides align to TRBD1. In germline, CDR1 is LNHDA, CDR2 SQIVND (reference sequence). The trim removed 3 bases at V and 3 bases at J, leaving 4 bases unmatched. This CDR3 has 15 amino acids. The CDR3 protein is CASSMGTGYNQPQHF. CDR3 nucleotides: TGTGCCAGTAGTATGGGGACAGGTTACAATCAGCCCCAGCATTTT. Drawing the rest from reference TRBV19 and TRBJ1-5, the complete variable domain is DGGITQSPKYLFRKEGQNVTLSCEQNLNHDAMYWYRQDPGQGLRLIYYSQIVNDFQKGDIAEGYSVSREKKESFPLTVTSAQKNPTAFYLCASSMGTGYNQPQHFGDGTRLSIL.

This chain uses TRBV30 with TRBJ2-1, with D possibly being TRBD1 or TRBD2 (5 bases each). Per the germline V gene, CDR1 is GTSNPN and CDR2 is SVGIG (reference sequence). V lost 5 bases, J lost 5 bases, and 13 bases lay in between. This CDR3 has 13 amino acids. CDR3 loop: CAWRSSGHNEQFF. Here the CDR3 DNA reads TGTGCCTGGCGCTCCTCGGGGCACAATGAGCAGTTCTTC.

This chain connects TRBV4-1 to TRBJ1-2; D unclear. V lost 0 bases and J 4 bases, leaving 9 bases between the germline ends. The CDR3 extends over 14 amino acids. CDR1 is MGHRA and CDR2 is YSYEKL in the germline V gene. Written as DNA, the CDR3 is TGCGCCAGCAGCCAAGATTCCCAGGCCTATGGCTACACCTTC. Protein: CASSQDSQAYGYTF.

The chain employs TRBV6-5 and TRBJ2-7; tentatively, D is TRBD1 (6 bases). The germline V and J ends were trimmed by 4 bases and 2 bases, with 12 bases remaining between them. Germline CDR1 MNHEY, CDR2 SVGAGI. CDR3 length equals 14 residues. The CDR3 coding sequence is TGTGCCAGCAGTTCTAGGGGGTTAACCTACGAGCAGTACTTC. Protein product: CASSSRGLTYEQYF.

In this sample, this clone turned up a few times. The rearrangement uses TRBV29-1 and TRBJ2-3, with TRBD1 matching 12 bases. Losses at the gene ends were 7 bases for V and 3 bases for J; bases not matched to a gene: 11. The germline gives CDR1 SQVTM, CDR2 ANQGSEA. The CDR3 extends over 16 amino acids. Written as DNA, the CDR3 is TGCAGCGCCGATGGTTTGGGACAGGGGGCAACAGATACGCAGTATTTT. Protein sequence: CSADGLGQGATDTQYF.

The chain carries TRBV7-3 and TRBJ2-1, with TRBD2 as a possible D gene (6 bases). Germline-derived CDR1 and CDR2 are SGHTA and FQGTGA. CDR3 size: 18 residues. V was shortened by 5 bases and J by 1 base, with 21 bases between the two germline ends. The CDR3 sequence is CASSTAGFGASSYNEQFF. DNA of the CDR3: TGTGCCAGCAGCACCGCGGGGTTTGGGGCTTCATCCTACAATGAGCAGTTCTTC. Full variable domain (outside the CDR3, taken from reference TRBV7-3 and TRBJ2-1): GAGVSQTPSNKVTEKGKYVELRCDPISGHTALYWYRQSLGQGPEFLIYFQGTGAADDSGLPNDRFFAVRPEGSVSTLKIQRTERGDSAVYLCASSTAGFGASSYNEQFFGPGTRLTVL.

This CDR3 reads CAISGSFGDRSAYEQYF. Here the CDR3 DNA reads TGTGCCATCAGTGGCTCCTTCGGGGACAGAAGCGCCTACGAGCAGTACTTC. The gene calls are TRBV10-3 and TRBJ2-7, with 7 nucleotides matching TRBD1. The CDR3 sequence is 17 residues long. Germline CDR1 and CDR2: ENHRY and SYGVKD. With V trimmed by 4 bases and J by 2 bases, 14 bases remained unmatched.

V is TRBV19 and J is TRBJ1-1; 9 nucleotides match TRBD1. The CDR3 totals 15 residues. J lost 0 bases, V lost 9 bases, and 8 bases had no gene match. Germline V lookup: CDR1 LNHDA, CDR2 SQIVND (reference sequence). As DNA, the CDR3 is TGTGCCAGCGAAGCACAGGGGGCCATGAACACTGAAGCTTTCTTT. Translation: CASEAQGAMNTEAFF.